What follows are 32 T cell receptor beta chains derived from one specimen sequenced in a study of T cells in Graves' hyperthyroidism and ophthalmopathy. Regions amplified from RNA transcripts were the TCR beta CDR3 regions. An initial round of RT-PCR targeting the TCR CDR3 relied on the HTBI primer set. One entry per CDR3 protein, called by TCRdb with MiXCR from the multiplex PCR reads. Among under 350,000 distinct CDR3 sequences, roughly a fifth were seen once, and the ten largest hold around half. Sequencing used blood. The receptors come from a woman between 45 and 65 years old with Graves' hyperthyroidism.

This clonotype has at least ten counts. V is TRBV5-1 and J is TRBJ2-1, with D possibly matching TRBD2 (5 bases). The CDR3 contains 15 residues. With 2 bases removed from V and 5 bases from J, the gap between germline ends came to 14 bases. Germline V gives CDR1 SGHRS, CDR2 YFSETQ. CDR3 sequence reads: CASSFSSERHNEQFF. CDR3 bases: TGCGCCAGCAGCTTTAGCTCGGAGCGGCACAATGAGCAGTTCTTC.

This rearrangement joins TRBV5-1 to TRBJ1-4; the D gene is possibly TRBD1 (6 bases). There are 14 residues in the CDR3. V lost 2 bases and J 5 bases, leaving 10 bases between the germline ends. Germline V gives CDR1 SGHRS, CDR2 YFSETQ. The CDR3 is CASSFKGGNEKLFF. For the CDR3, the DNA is TGCGCCAGCAGCTTCAAGGGGGGAAATGAAAAACTGTTTTTT.

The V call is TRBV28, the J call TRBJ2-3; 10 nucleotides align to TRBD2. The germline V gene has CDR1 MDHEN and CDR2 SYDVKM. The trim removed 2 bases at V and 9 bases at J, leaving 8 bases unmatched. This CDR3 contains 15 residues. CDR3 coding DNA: TGTGCCAGCAGTTTAGGTACTAGCGGGGCCCTAACGCAGTATTTT. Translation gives CASSLGTSGALTQYF.

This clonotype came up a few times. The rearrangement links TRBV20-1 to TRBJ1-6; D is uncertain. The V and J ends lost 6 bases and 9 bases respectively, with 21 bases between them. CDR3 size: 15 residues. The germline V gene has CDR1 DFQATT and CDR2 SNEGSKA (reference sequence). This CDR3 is CSAWAERTKSSPLHF. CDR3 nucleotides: TGCAGTGCGTGGGCAGAACGGACTAAAAGTTCACCCCTCCACTTT.

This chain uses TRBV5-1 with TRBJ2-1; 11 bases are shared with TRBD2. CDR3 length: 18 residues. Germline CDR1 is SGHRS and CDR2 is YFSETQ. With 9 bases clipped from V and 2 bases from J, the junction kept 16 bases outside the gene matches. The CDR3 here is CAMSPQGLAESPYNEQFF. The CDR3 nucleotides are TGCGCCATGTCCCCCCAGGGACTAGCGGAAAGCCCCTACAATGAGCAGTTCTTC.

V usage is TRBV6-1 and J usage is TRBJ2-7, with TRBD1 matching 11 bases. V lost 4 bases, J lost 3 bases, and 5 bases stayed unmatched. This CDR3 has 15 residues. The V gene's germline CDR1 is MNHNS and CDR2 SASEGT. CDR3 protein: CASSARTGGFYEQYF. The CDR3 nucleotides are TGTGCCAGCAGTGCCCGGACAGGGGGCTTCTACGAGCAGTACTTC.

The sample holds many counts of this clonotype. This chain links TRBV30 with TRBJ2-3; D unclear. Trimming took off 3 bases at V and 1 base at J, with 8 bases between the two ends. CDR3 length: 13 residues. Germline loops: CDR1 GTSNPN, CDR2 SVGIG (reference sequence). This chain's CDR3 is CAWSGGRTDTQYF. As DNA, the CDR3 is TGTGCCTGGAGCGGTGGCCGCACAGATACGCAGTATTTT. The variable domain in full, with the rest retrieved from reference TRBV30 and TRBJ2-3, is SQTIHQWPATLVQPVGSPLSLECTVEGTSNPNLYWYRQAAGRGLQLLFYSVGIGQISSEVPQNLSASRPQDRQFILSSKKLLLSDSGFYLCAWSGGRTDTQYFGPGTRLTVL.

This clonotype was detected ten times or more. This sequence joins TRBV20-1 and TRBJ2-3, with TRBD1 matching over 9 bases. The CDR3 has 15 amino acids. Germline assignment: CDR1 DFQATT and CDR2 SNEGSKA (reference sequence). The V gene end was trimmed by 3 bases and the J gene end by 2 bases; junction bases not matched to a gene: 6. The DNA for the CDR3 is TGCAGTGCTAGGGCGGGACAGGGCATCACAGATACGCAGTATTTT. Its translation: CSARAGQGITDTQYF.

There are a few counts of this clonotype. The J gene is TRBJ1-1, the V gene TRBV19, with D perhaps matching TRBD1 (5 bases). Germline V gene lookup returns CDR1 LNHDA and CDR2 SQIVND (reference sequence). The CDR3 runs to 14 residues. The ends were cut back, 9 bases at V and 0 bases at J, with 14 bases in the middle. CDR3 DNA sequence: TGTGCCAGCCTTAAAGAGGGGCTGAACACTGAAGCTTTCTTT. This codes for CASLKEGLNTEAFF.

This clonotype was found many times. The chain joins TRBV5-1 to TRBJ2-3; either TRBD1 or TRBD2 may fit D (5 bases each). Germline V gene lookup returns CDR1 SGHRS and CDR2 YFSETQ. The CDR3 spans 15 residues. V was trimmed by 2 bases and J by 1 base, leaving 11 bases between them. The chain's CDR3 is CASSLSQGRTDTQYF. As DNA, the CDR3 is TGCGCCAGCAGCTTAAGCCAGGGACGCACAGATACGCAGTATTTT.

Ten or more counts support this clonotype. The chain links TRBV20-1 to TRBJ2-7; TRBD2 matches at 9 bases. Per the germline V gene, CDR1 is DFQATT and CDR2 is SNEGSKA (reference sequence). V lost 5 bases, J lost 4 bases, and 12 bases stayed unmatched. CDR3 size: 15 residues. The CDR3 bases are TGCAGTGCTCGGGACAGTAGCGGGAGAATGTACGAGCAGTACTTC. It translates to CSARDSSGRMYEQYF.

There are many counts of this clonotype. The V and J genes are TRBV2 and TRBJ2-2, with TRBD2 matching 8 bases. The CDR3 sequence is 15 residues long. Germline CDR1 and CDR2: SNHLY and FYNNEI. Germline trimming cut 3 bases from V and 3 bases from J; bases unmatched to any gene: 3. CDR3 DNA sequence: TGTGCCAGCAGTGATTCGGGGGGGTACACCGGGGAGCTGTTTTTT. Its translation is CASSDSGGYTGELFF.

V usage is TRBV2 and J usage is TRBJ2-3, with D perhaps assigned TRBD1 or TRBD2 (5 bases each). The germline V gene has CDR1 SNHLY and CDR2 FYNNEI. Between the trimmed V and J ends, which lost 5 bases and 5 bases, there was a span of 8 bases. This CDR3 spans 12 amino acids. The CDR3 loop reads CASSRGEDTQYF. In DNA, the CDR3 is TGTGCCAGCAGTAGAGGGGAAGATACGCAGTATTTT. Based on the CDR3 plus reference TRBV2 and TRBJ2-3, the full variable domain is EPEVTQTPSHQVTQMGQEVILRCVPISNHLYFYWYRQILGQKVEFLVSFYNNEISEKSEIFDDQFSVERPDGSNFTLKIRSTKLEDSAMYFCASSRGEDTQYFGPGTRLTVL.

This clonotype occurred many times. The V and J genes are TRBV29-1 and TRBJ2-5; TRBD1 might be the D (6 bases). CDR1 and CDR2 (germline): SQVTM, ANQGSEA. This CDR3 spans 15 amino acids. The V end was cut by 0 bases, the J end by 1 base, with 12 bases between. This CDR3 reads CSVEDVWTVQETQYF. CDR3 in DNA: TGCAGCGTTGAAGACGTATGGACAGTCCAAGAGACCCAGTACTTC.

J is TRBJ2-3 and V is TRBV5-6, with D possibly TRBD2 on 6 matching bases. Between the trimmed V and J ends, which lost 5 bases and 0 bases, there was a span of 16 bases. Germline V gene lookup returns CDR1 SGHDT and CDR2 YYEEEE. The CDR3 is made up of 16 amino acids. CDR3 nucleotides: TGTGCCAGCAGGGGAACTGGACTAAACAGCACAGATACGCAGTATTTT. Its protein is CASRGTGLNSTDTQYF.

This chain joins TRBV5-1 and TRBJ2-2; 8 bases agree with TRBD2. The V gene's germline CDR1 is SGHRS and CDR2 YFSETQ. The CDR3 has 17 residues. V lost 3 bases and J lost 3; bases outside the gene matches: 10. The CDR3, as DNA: TGCGCCAGCAGCTCCCGGGGGAGCGGGAGTTACACCGGGGAGCTGTTTTTT. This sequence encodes CASSSRGSGSYTGELFF.

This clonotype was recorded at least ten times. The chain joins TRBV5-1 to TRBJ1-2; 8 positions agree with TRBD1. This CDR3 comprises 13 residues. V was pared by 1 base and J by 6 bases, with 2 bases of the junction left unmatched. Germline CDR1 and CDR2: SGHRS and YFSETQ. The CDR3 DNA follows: TGCGCCAGCAGCTTGATGACAGGGGATGGCTACACCTTC. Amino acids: CASSLMTGDGYTF.

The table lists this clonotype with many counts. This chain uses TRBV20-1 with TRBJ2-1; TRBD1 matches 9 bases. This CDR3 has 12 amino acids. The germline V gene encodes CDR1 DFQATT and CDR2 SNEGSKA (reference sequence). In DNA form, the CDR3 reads TGCCTTAGTGGGACAGGGTTGAATGAGCAGTTCTTC. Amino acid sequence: CLSGTGLNEQFF.

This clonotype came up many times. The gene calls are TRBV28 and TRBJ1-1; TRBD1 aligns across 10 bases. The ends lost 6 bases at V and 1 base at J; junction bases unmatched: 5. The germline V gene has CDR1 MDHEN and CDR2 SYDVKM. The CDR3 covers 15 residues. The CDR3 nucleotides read TGTGCCAGCAGAGACAGGGGGCGCGAGAACACTGAAGCTTTCTTT. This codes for CASRDRGRENTEAFF.

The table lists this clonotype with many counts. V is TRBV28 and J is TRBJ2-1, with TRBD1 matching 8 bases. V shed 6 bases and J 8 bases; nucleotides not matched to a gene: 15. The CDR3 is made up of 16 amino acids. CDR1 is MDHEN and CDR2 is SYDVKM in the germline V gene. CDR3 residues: CASRPNGQGNSDEQFF. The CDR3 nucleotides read TGTGCCAGCAGACCTAACGGACAGGGTAATTCCGATGAGCAGTTCTTC.

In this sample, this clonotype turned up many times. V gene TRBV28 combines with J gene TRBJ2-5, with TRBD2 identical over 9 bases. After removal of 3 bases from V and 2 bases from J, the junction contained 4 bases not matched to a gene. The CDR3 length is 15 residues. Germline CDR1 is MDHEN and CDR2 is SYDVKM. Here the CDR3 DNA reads TGTGCCAGCAGTTTGAGTAGCGGGGGACAAGAGACCCAGTACTTC. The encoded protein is CASSLSSGGQETQYF.

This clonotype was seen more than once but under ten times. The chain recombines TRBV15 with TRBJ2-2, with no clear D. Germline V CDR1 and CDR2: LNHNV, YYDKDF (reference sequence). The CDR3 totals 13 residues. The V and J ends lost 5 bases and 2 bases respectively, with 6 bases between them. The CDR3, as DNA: TGTGCCACCAGCGGCAAAAACACCGGGGAGCTGTTTTTT. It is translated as CATSGKNTGELFF. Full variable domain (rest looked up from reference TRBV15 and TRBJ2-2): DAMVIQNPRYQVTQFGKPVTLSCSQTLNHNVMYWYQQKSSQAPKLLFHYYDKDFNNEADTPDNFQSRRPNTSFCFLDIRSPGLGDTAMYLCATSGKNTGELFFGEGSRLTVL.

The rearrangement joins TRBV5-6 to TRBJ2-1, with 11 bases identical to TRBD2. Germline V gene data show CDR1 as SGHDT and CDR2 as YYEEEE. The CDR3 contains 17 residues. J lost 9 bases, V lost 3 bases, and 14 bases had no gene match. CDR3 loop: CASSSVDWTSGLPEQFF. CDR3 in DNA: TGTGCCAGCAGCTCGGTCGATTGGACTAGCGGGTTACCTGAGCAGTTCTTC.

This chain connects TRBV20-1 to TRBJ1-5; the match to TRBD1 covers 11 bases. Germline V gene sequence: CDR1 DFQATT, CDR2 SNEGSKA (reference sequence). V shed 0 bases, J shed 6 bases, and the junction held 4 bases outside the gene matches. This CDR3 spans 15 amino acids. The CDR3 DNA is TGCAGTGCTAGAGACGGACAGGGGGCGGCTCAGCCCCAGCATTTT. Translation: CSARDGQGAAQPQHF.

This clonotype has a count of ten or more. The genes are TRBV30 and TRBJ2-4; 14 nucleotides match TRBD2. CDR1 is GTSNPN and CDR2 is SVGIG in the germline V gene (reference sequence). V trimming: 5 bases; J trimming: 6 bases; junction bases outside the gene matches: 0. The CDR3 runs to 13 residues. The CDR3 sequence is CAWGTSGRNIQYF. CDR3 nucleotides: TGTGCCTGGGGGACTAGCGGGAGAAACATTCAGTACTTC.

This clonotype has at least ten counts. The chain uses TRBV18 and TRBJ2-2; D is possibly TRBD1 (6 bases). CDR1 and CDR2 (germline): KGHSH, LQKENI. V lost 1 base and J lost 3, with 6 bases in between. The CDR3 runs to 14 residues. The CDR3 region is CASSPRTDTGELFF. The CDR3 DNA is TGTGCCAGCTCACCACGGACAGACACCGGGGAGCTGTTTTTT. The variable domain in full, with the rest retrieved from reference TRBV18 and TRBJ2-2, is NAGVMQNPRHLVRRRGQEARLRCSPMKGHSHVYWYRQLPEEGLKFMVYLQKENIIDESGMPKERFSAEFPKEGPSILRIQQVVRGDSAAYFCASSPRTDTGELFFGEGSRLTVL.

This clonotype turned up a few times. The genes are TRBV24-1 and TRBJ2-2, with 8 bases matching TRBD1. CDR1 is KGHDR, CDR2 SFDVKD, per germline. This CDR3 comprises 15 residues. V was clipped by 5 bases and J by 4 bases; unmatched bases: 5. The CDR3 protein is CATSGTGTGTGELFF. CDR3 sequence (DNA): TGTGCCACCAGTGGGACAGGGACGGGCACCGGGGAGCTGTTTTTT.

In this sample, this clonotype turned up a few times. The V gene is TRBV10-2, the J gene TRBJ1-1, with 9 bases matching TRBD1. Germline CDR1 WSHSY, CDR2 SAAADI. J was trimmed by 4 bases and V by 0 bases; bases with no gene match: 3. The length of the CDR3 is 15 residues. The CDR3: CASSESLTGGTEAFF. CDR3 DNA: TGCGCCAGCAGTGAGTCCTTGACAGGGGGCACTGAAGCTTTCTTT.

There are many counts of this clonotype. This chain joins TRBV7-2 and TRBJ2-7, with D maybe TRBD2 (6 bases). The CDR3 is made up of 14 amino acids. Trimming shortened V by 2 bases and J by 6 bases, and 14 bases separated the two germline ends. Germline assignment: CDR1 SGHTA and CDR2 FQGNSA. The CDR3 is CASSLQRVSGEQYF. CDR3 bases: TGTGCCAGCAGCTTACAGCGGGTTTCCGGCGAGCAGTACTTC.

Here the CDR3 reads CASGGGQVAQYF. The CDR3 bases are TGTGCCAGCGGAGGGGGCCAGGTAGCGCAGTATTTT. The genes are TRBV28 and TRBJ2-3; possible D gene TRBD1, 7 bases. The CDR3 totals 12 residues. Looked up from germline, CDR1 is MDHEN and CDR2 is SYDVKM. V lost 8 bases and J lost 10, with 16 bases in between.

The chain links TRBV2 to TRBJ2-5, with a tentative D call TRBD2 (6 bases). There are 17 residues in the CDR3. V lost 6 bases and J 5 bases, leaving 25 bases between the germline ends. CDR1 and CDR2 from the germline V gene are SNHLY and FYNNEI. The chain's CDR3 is CASRPGKTGTLYETQYF. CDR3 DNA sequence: TGTGCCAGCAGGCCCGGGAAAACTGGGACTCTGTACGAGACCCAGTACTTC.

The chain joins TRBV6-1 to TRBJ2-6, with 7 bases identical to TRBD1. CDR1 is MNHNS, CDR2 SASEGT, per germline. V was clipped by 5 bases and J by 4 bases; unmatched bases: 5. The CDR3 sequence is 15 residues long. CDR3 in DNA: TGTGCCAGCAGTCCGACAGGGTTCGGGGCCAACGTCCTGACTTTC. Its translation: CASSPTGFGANVLTF.